This T cell receptor (beta chain) comes out of a study of cytotoxic CD8 clonotypes in ibrutinib-treated CLL. Study results and caveats: Starting clonality was above that of age-matched healthy donors and tracked circulating CD8+ T-cell counts.

CDR3 length equals 18 residues. Deletions cut 0 bases from V and 1 base from J, with 18 bases between. CDR1 SGHRS and CDR2 YFSETQ come from the germline V gene. Method: immunoSEQ multiplex PCR; TCRdb's copy keeps in-frame clones and lacks some. The table has more than 110,000 clones, 76% seen once. A remark on this clone: Antigen specificity is unknown.

The chain combines TRBV5-1 with TRBJ2-3; D is unclear. The specimen comprised PBMCs, sampled after 24 months of ibrutinib treatment. The receptor comes from a human donor with chronic lymphocytic leukemia. The CDR3 region is CASSLAVSAGPRTDTQYF. The DNA for the CDR3 is TGCGCCAGCAGCTTGGCGGTTTCGGCAGGCCCCCGCACAGATACGCAGTATTTT.